This TCR beta chain was captured in a study of T cells in women clearing cervical HPV infection. Study-wide context: Cases' blood sampling followed lesion detection by median approximately 150 days (90 to 200). HLA type stays a possible confounder, typing being limited.

On this clone: The read finishes 3 residues shy of the CDR3 end, and the germline J gene is used to complete it.

Repertoires were generated with immunoSEQ multiplex PCR, while TCRdb's copy carries only in-frame clones and drops some. The sample features tens of thousands of clones, with approximately 40% in its top ten. The CDR3 runs to 16 residues. Germline CDR1 GTSNPN, CDR2 SVGIG (reference sequence). V trimming: 0 bases; J trimming: 6 bases; junction bases outside the gene matches: 9. The clonotype originates from a woman aged 18-69 years with a cervical HPV16 infection that either progressed to CIN3+ or cleared (not recorded which). Sequenced: blood buffy coat. The chain links TRBV30 to TRBJ1-4; TRBD1 matches 8 bases. CDR3 DNA, as far as it was read: TGTGCCTGGAGTGTAGGGATTCGACAGGGGCATGAAAAA. Translating it yields CAWSVGIRQGHEK. The full-length CDR3 reads as CAWSVGIRQGHEKLFF.